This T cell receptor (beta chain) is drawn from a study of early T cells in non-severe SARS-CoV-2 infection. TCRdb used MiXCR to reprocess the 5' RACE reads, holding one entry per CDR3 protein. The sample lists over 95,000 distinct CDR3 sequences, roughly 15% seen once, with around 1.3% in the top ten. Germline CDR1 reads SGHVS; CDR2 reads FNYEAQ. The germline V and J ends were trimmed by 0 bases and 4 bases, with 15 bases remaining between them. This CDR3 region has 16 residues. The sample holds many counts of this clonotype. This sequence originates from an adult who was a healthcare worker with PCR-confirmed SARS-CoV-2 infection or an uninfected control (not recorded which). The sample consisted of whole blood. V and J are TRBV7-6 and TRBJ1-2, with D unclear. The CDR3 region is CASSLAPGAGGYGYTF. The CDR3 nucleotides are TGTGCCAGCAGCTTAGCGCCGGGCGCGGGTGGCTATGGCTACACCTTC.